One sample yielded the 2 T cell receptor beta chains listed below, sequenced in a study of T cells in Graves' hyperthyroidism and ophthalmopathy. The source material, RNA transcripts, was used to amplify TCR beta CDR3 regions. Carried out on the TCR CDR3, a first-round RT-PCR used the HTBI primer set. A single record per CDR3 protein comes from TCRdb applying MiXCR to the multiplex PCR reads. The sample yields more than 300,000 distinct CDR3 sequences, around 18% seen once. What was sequenced was blood. The receptor source for this set is a man younger than 35 with Graves' ophthalmopathy.

DNA for the CDR3: TGTGCCAGCAGTGATTCGGCCATCGGGCCGTATGGCTACACCTTC. As protein: CASSDSAIGPYGYTF. The V gene is TRBV6-1, the J gene TRBJ1-2; D not certain. Germline V lookup: CDR1 MNHNS, CDR2 SASEGT. Trimming left V 3 bases short and J 5 bases short, with 16 bases between. The CDR3 sequence is 15 residues long.

This clonotype showed up many times. The chain has TRBV5-1 and TRBJ2-1; TRBD2 matches 13 bases. This CDR3 region has 17 residues. Germline CDR1 and CDR2: SGHRS and YFSETQ. Trimming removed 1 base from V and 9 bases from J; junction bases left unmatched: 10. CDR3 residues: CASSLRQLAGGITEQFF. CDR3 coding DNA: TGCGCCAGCAGCTTGAGACAACTAGCGGGGGGGATTACTGAGCAGTTCTTC.